This TCR beta chain was identified during a study of long-term antiretroviral therapy in people with HIV. Germline V lookup: CDR1 MDHEN, CDR2 SYDVKM. V lost 6 bases, J lost 3 bases, and 3 bases stayed unmatched. This CDR3 has 14 residues. This clone counts as medium-sized (0.01 to 0.1%). Survey level was the resolution at which the v3.0 immunoSEQ assay ran. Sequencing of each sample targeted roughly 35,000-55,000 T-cell genomes. Generated by immunoSEQ multiplex PCR, the TCRdb table keeps only in-frame clones and is missing some. The table records about 11,000 clones, about 80% of them present only once.

J is TRBJ1-5 and V is TRBV28; TRBD1 agrees at 9 bases. Sample: unsorted PBMCs, taken at the start of antiretroviral therapy, before treatment. This sequence was found in a man between 25 and 39 years old with HIV. The CDR3 loop is CASRRTGDNQPQHF. For the CDR3, the DNA is TGTGCCAGCAGACGGACAGGGGACAATCAGCCCCAGCATTTT.